The 25 T cell receptor beta chains below come from one sample, sequenced in a study of T cell responses to AZD1222 COVID-19 vaccine. Some clones are missing from TCRdb's copy, which holds only in-frame ones; the method was immunoSEQ multiplex PCR. The sample consists of 90,000 to 120,000 clones, 75% to 90% of them appearing once. Sequences were derived from peripheral blood, sampled on day 0 of AZD1222 vaccination. The origin of the receptors is an adult in good health.

This chain joins TRBV5-6 and TRBJ1-4; D ambiguous. Germline V gene sequence: CDR1 SGHDT, CDR2 YYEEEE. This CDR3 region has 15 residues. Trimming removed 4 bases at V and 5 bases at J, with 15 bases between. The CDR3 spells CASSTGFISNEKLFF. The CDR3 DNA sequence: TGTGCCAGCAGCACCGGGTTTATCTCGAATGAAAAACTGTTTTTT. The whole variable domain, filled in from reference TRBV5-6 and TRBJ1-4, reads DAGVTQSPTHLIKTRGQQVTLRCSPKSGHDTVSWYQQALGQGPQFIFQYYEEEERQRGNFPDRFSGHQFPNYSSELNVNALLLGDSALYLCASSTGFISNEKLFFGSGTQLSVL.

This sequence joins TRBV11-3 and TRBJ2-7; 7 positions agree with TRBD1. The CDR3 runs to 15 residues. From germline, CDR1 is SGHNT and CDR2 YENEEA. The V gene end was trimmed by 5 bases and the J gene end by 2 bases; junction bases not matched to a gene: 9. The CDR3 coding sequence is TGTGCCAGCAGCCAAAGCAGGGGGAAAGCCTACGAGCAGTACTTC. The encoded protein is CASSQSRGKAYEQYF. Complete variable domain (other parts from reference TRBV11-3 and TRBJ2-7): EAGVVQSPRYKIIEKKQPVAFWCNPISGHNTLYWYLQNLGQGPELLIRYENEEAVDDSQLPKDRFSAERLKGVDSTLKIQPAELGDSAVYLCASSQSRGKAYEQYFGPGTRLTVT.

The chain carries TRBV4-2 and TRBJ1-4; possibly TRBD1 for D (6 bases). Deletions cut 0 bases from V and 7 bases from J, with 15 bases between. CDR1 is LGHNA, CDR2 YNFKEQ, per germline. The CDR3 covers 16 residues. The CDR3 region is CASSQDAGALGEKLFF. CDR3 DNA: TGTGCCAGCAGCCAAGATGCAGGGGCCCTTGGTGAAAAACTGTTTTTT.

The CDR3: CASSYFGAYTEAFF. As DNA, the CDR3 is TGTGCCAGCAGTTATTTCGGCGCCTACACTGAAGCTTTCTTT. The rearrangement links TRBV27 to TRBJ1-1; the D is unclear. This CDR3 contains 14 residues. Trimming took 4 bases from V and 3 from J, leaving 12 bases between them. Germline CDR1 MNHEY, CDR2 SMNVEV (reference sequence).

The chain recombines TRBV4-2 with TRBJ2-7, with D perhaps matching TRBD2 (6 bases). The CDR3 is 14 amino acids. Germline lookup yields CDR1 LGHNA and CDR2 YNFKEQ. V was shortened by 2 bases and J by 3 bases, with 11 bases between the two germline ends. CDR3 region: CASSQTGTLYEQYF. The CDR3 coding sequence is TGTGCCAGCAGCCAAACCGGGACTCTCTACGAGCAGTACTTC.

This chain's CDR3 is CASSLAPSGGRETQYF. DNA for the CDR3: TGTGCCAGCAGCTTAGCGCCTAGCGGGGGTAGAGAGACCCAGTACTTC. The chain couples TRBV7-2 to TRBJ2-5, with TRBD2 identical over 10 bases. The germline CDR1 and CDR2 sequences are SGHTA and FQGNSA. Trimming took 0 bases from V and 4 from J; bases not matched to a gene: 5. This CDR3 spans 16 amino acids.

The chain couples TRBV28 to TRBJ1-2; no clear D gene. V was trimmed by 5 bases and J by 4 bases, leaving 11 bases between them. This CDR3 spans 13 amino acids. From germline, CDR1 is MDHEN and CDR2 SYDVKM. The CDR3 reads CASSAAEAYGYTF. DNA of the CDR3: TGTGCCAGCAGTGCCGCTGAAGCCTATGGCTACACCTTC.

CDR3 amino acids: CASSYLPTGLNGYTF. The CDR3 bases are TGTGCCAGCAGTTACCTTCCGACAGGTCTGAATGGCTACACCTTC. This rearrangement joins TRBV6-5 to TRBJ1-2, with a weak D call TRBD1 (6 bases). With 2 bases removed from V and 6 bases from J, the gap between germline ends came to 16 bases. Germline assignment: CDR1 MNHEY and CDR2 SVGAGI. This CDR3 contains 15 residues.

V usage is TRBV7-2 and J usage is TRBJ1-5; D is possibly TRBD1 (6 bases). V lost 1 base, J lost 6 bases, and 13 bases lay in between. The CDR3 has 15 amino acids. From germline, CDR1 is SGHTA and CDR2 FQGNSA. In DNA form, the CDR3 reads TGTGCCAGCAGCTTAGAAGGGTTAGGGGGTCAGCCCCAGCATTTT. It is translated as CASSLEGLGGQPQHF.

This rearrangement joins TRBV5-4 to TRBJ1-2, with D unclear. The CDR3 runs to 15 residues. The ends were cut back, 4 bases at V and 5 bases at J, with 18 bases in the middle. Per the germline V gene, CDR1 is SGHNT and CDR2 is YYREEE (reference sequence). The chain's CDR3 is CASSAGRAGVYGYTF. The CDR3 DNA reads as TGTGCCAGCAGCGCTGGGAGGGCGGGAGTGTATGGCTACACCTTC.

V is TRBV2 and J is TRBJ2-3; a weak D match, TRBD2 (6 bases). V was cut by 4 bases and J by 1 base, with 18 bases left in between. Germline lookup yields CDR1 SNHLY and CDR2 FYNNEI. The CDR3 sequence is 17 residues long. The CDR3 loop is CASSGRLGGLRTDTQYF. CDR3 in DNA: TGTGCCAGCAGTGGTCGGTTGGGGGGACTCCGCACAGATACGCAGTATTTT.

The chain uses TRBV24-1 and TRBJ2-2; D may be TRBD2 (6 bases). V lost 4 bases to trimming and J lost 3 bases, with 29 bases between them. The CDR3 is 21 residues long. CDR1 KGHDR and CDR2 SFDVKD come from the germline V gene. CDR3 loop: CATSDSAPTTGGEKYTGELFF. The CDR3 region has the DNA TGTGCCACCAGTGACTCTGCACCGACCACTGGAGGGGAGAAGTACACCGGGGAGCTGTTTTTT.

This clone was picked up one time. The genes are TRBV7-2 and TRBJ2-7, with a possible D match to TRBD2 (6 bases). V lost 5 bases and J 6 bases, leaving 17 bases between the germline ends. The CDR3 covers 14 residues. Germline V CDR1 and CDR2: SGHTA, FQGNSA. CDR3 amino acids: CASSLGGGYGEQYF. The CDR3 DNA reads as TGTGCCAGCAGCCTCGGGGGAGGATACGGCGAGCAGTACTTC.

The rearrangement links TRBV30 to TRBJ1-5; no reliable D call. CDR3 length: 15 residues. Deletions cut 0 bases from V and 7 bases from J, with 16 bases between. Germline V CDR1 and CDR2: GTSNPN, SVGIG (reference sequence). CDR3 protein: CAWSVQGPGGQPQHF. The CDR3 DNA is TGTGCCTGGAGTGTACAAGGGCCGGGTGGACAGCCCCAGCATTTT.

This clone showed up just once. The V and J genes are TRBV21-1 and TRBJ1-1. TRBV21-1 is deemed a pseudogene. The CDR3 is made up of 13 amino acids. The CDR3 spells CASSKVVTGRAFF. For the CDR3, the DNA is TGTGCCAGCAGCAAAGTGGTCACGGGGCGGGCTTTCTTT.

The chain combines TRBV4-3 with TRBJ1-2, with D unclear. Trimming stripped 0 bases from V and 4 bases from J, with 3 bases between. The germline gives CDR1 LGHNA, CDR2 YSLEER. CDR3 length: 12 amino acids. In DNA, the CDR3 is TGCGCCAGCAGCCAAGATTTCTATGGCTACACCTTC. Translated, it gives CASSQDFYGYTF.

This clone was picked up a small number of times. This sequence joins TRBV6-5 and TRBJ1-2; TRBD1 matches 8 bases. Germline-derived CDR1 and CDR2 are MNHEY and SVGAGI. V shed 5 bases, J shed 5 bases, and the junction held 7 bases outside the gene matches. The CDR3 is made up of 14 amino acids. The CDR3 here is CASSRTGPLYGYTF. The CDR3 bases are TGTGCCAGCAGTCGGACAGGGCCACTATATGGCTACACCTTC.

The chain has TRBV19 and TRBJ1-1; a weak D match, TRBD1 (6 bases). This CDR3 contains 17 residues. V dropped 3 bases and J dropped 4 bases, with 21 bases sitting between them. Germline CDR1 LNHDA, CDR2 SQIVND (reference sequence). CDR3: CASSIPLGQRGATEAFF. CDR3 DNA: TGTGCCAGTAGTATTCCCTTGGGGCAAAGGGGGGCCACTGAAGCTTTCTTT.

This chain uses TRBV4-3 with TRBJ1-5; D gene ambiguous. Trimming took off 1 base at V and 6 bases at J, with 7 bases between the two ends. This CDR3 comprises 13 residues. Germline V gene sequence: CDR1 LGHNA, CDR2 YSLEER. The CDR3: CASSQGRRQPQHF. The CDR3 region has the DNA TGCGCCAGCAGCCAAGGGCGCCGTCAGCCCCAGCATTTT.

Worth noting for this clone: At one boundary the junction diverges from the germline segment, which might be a read error. This chain uses TRBV6-2 or TRBV6-3 with TRBJ1-2; no reliable D call. The germline gives CDR1 MNHEY, CDR2 SVGEGT. The length of the CDR3 is 15 residues. Written as DNA, the CDR3 is TGTGCCGGCAGTTACCCAACTGACGTAAGCTATGGCTACACCTTC. It encodes CAGSYPTDVSYGYTF.

The chain links TRBV24-1 to TRBJ1-4, with D possibly being TRBD1 (5 bases). The germline V gene has CDR1 KGHDR and CDR2 SFDVKD. Trimming shortened V by 12 bases and J by 1 base, and 14 bases separated the two germline ends. This CDR3 is 14 amino acids long. CDR3 DNA: TGTGCCGCTTCGACAGCGGGAACTAATGAAAAACTGTTTTTT. Protein: CAASTAGTNEKLFF.

Note on this clone: Relative to the germline gene, one junction end is altered; a read error may explain this. V usage is TRBV7-8 and J usage is TRBJ2-5; D not certain. The V gene's germline CDR1 is SGHVS and CDR2 FQNEAQ. The CDR3 sequence is 12 residues long. The CDR3 protein is CASSLDPGSLDF. The CDR3 DNA follows: TGTGCCAGCAGCTTAGACCCAGGATCCCTTGACTTC.

The rearrangement joins TRBV9 to TRBJ2-1, with 7 bases identical to TRBD2. V shed 2 bases, J shed 5 bases, and the junction held 7 bases outside the gene matches. The germline gives CDR1 SGDLS, CDR2 YYNGEE. This CDR3 has 15 amino acids. CDR3 sequence: CASSVSLAPDNEQFF. The DNA of the CDR3 is TGTGCCAGCAGCGTCTCACTAGCGCCCGACAATGAGCAGTTCTTC. Variable domain in full (rest from reference TRBV9 and TRBJ2-1): DSGVTQTPKHLITATGQRVTLRCSPRSGDLSVYWYQQSLDQGLQFLIQYYNGEERAKGNILERFSAQQFPDLHSELNLSSLELGDSALYFCASSVSLAPDNEQFFGPGTRLTVL.

The chain carries TRBV19 and TRBJ1-1; unclear D gene. The CDR3 extends over 15 amino acids. Germline lookup yields CDR1 LNHDA and CDR2 SQIVND (reference sequence). The V gene lost 2 bases and the J gene lost 2 bases, with 12 bases spanning the gap. This CDR3 is CASSIPGGINTEAFF. CDR3 bases: TGTGCCAGTAGTATACCAGGAGGGATAAACACTGAAGCTTTCTTT.

This chain joins TRBV6-6 and TRBJ1-3; 7 nucleotides match TRBD1. The CDR3 consists of 15 residues. Germline CDR1 is MNHNY and CDR2 is SVGAGI (reference sequence). The J segment lost 4 bases and the V segment lost 6 bases, leaving 9 bases of the junction unmatched. The chain's CDR3 is CASRIRDSLGNTIYF. The CDR3 DNA sequence: TGTGCCAGCAGGATCCGGGACAGCCTCGGAAACACCATATATTTT.